These 8 T cell receptor beta chains share one sample of origin, sequenced in a study of CD8+CD57+ T cells in acquired aplastic anemia. Genomic DNA templated the TCR beta VDJ and CDR3 profiling. TCRdb re-derived calls from the reads in MiXCR, one entry per CDR3 protein. The data show a few hundred thousand distinct CDR3 sequences, less than 85% seen once. Patients chosen for sequencing had shown CD8+CD57+ cell expansion by flow cytometry. What was sequenced was sorted CD4+, CD8+, or CD8+CD57+ T cells (not recorded which) from PBMCs. Receptors originate from a human donor with aplastic anemia.

Comment on this clonotype: Without the conserved terminal phenylalanine or tryptophan, this CDR3 likely stems from a read error. No DNA is shown, since the ends of the CDR3 on it are uncertain; the CDR3 is the one TCRdb lists. The chain employs TRBV2 and TRBJ2-3; TRBD1 was called by the table and not checked on the DNA. The CDR3 is 15 residues long, ends included. The germline gives CDR1 SNHLY, CDR2 FYNNEI. Here the CDR3 reads CASGDGGTDTQYLDS.

J is TRBJ2-1 and V is TRBV11-3, with 7 bases fitting TRBD1. CDR1 is SGHNT and CDR2 is YENEEA in the germline V gene. There are 16 residues in the CDR3. Trimming took 0 bases from V and 8 from J; bases not matched to a gene: 10. The CDR3 sequence is CASSLDLTGQPHEQFF. DNA of the CDR3: TGTGCCAGCAGCTTAGATCTGACAGGGCAACCTCATGAGCAGTTCTTC.

The J gene is TRBJ1-1, the V gene TRBV7-6; D gene unclear. This CDR3 is built from 15 residues. Trimming stripped 0 bases from V and 14 bases from J, with 22 bases between. CDR1 and CDR2 from the germline V gene are SGHVS and FNYEAQ. The CDR3: CASSLAHGTKATEFF. The CDR3 DNA reads TGTGCCAGCAGCTTAGCCCACGGAACAAAAGCTACAGAGTTCTTT. Full variable domain (remainder filled in from reference TRBV7-6 and TRBJ1-1): GAGVSQSPRYKVTKRGQDVALRCDPISGHVSLYWYRQALGQGPEFLTYFNYEAQQDKSGLPNDRFSAERPEGSISTLTIQRTEQRDSAMYRCASSLAHGTKATEFFGQGTRLTVV.

The CDR3 DNA is TGTGCCAGCGGTTTCGCGGAGTATCAATACGAGCAGTACTTC. This encodes CASGFAEYQYEQYF. V and J are TRBV7-9 and TRBJ2-7; D uncertain. V lost 8 bases to trimming and J lost 4 bases, with 18 bases between them. The CDR3 loop spans 14 amino acids. Germline CDR1 and CDR2: SEHNR and FQNEAQ (reference sequence).

This chain joins TRBV7-6 and TRBJ2-3; perhaps TRBD1 as D (6 bases). Matching the DNA end better, TRBJ1-6 makes the J call doubtful. The CDR3 covers 14 residues. Germline assignment: CDR1 SGHVS and CDR2 FNYEAQ. This CDR3 reads CASSSARGLSPLHF. In DNA form, the CDR3 reads TGTGCCAGCAGCTCAGCCAGGGGTCTTTCACCCCTCCACTTT.

A word on this clonotype: The conserved closing phenylalanine or tryptophan is absent in this CDR3, likely reflecting a read error. The DNA is omitted, as the CDR3 cannot be located on it reliably, and the CDR3 follows TCRdb's listing. The chain couples TRBV19 to TRBJ2-1; TRBD2, the D gene given by the table, was not confirmed from the DNA. The CDR3 adds up to 16 amino acids, both ends counted. Germline CDR1 is LNHDA and CDR2 is SQIVND (reference sequence). The CDR3 protein is CASSITSGAYNEEFFV.

This clonotype was recorded only once. V usage is TRBV13 and J usage is TRBJ1-2; D possibly corresponds to TRBD1 (5 bases). The germline V and J ends were trimmed by 4 bases and 12 bases, with 24 bases remaining between them. The CDR3 is made up of 15 amino acids. Germline CDR1 reads PRHDT; CDR2 reads FYEKMQ (reference sequence). The CDR3 sequence: CASSSRERGLDYDTF. CDR3 DNA: TGTGCCAGCAGCTCACGGGAGAGGGGCTTGGACTATGACACCTTC.

About this clonotype itself: No DNA is shown, since the ends of the CDR3 on it are uncertain; the CDR3 is the one TCRdb lists. The chain carries TRBV7-9 and TRBJ2-3; the table names TRBD1, a call not compared with the DNA. The CDR3 spans 14 amino acids, including both terminal residues. CDR1 is SEHNR, CDR2 FQNEAQ, per germline (reference sequence). The CDR3: CASSTAGGTQYFEF.